What follows are 21 T cell receptor beta chains derived from one specimen sequenced in a study of cytomegalovirus exposure and HLA in healthy donors. The PCR was carried out with 60 Vbeta primers and 13 Jbeta primers. Measured with immunoSEQ multiplex PCR; TCRdb has only the in-frame clones, and not every one. The data hold 70,000 to 95,000 clones, with roughly 74% observed a single time. Source material: PBMCs. The receptors were gathered from a middle-aged man in good health and CMV-seronegative.

Details on this clone: Relative to the germline gene, one junction end is altered; a read error may explain this. The chain carries TRBV30 and TRBJ1-5; the match to TRBD1 covers 7 bases. Germline CDR1 is GTSNPN and CDR2 is SVGIG (reference sequence). There are 15 residues in the CDR3. CDR3 DNA sequence: TGTGCCTGGAGTAGGGGGGACAGAGGCAATCAGCCCCAGAATTTT. Its protein product is CAWSRGDRGNQPQNF.

This clone was counted a few times. The rearrangement joins TRBV28 to TRBJ1-1, with a tentative D call TRBD1 (5 bases). The CDR3 consists of 14 residues. CDR1 and CDR2 (germline): MDHEN, SYDVKM. V lost 6 bases, J lost 5 bases, and 16 bases lay in between. CDR3 protein: CASSTSGYVTEAFF. DNA for the CDR3: TGTGCCAGCAGCACATCAGGGTATGTAACTGAAGCTTTCTTT.

V and J are TRBV15 and TRBJ2-3; the match to TRBD2 covers 9 bases. The CDR3 sequence is 18 residues long. J gave up 6 bases and V 0 bases, and 13 bases lay outside the gene matches. CDR1 is LNHNV, CDR2 YYDKDF, per germline (reference sequence). DNA for the CDR3: TGTGCCACCAGCAGAGATTCTCGCCTAGCGGGACGACCCGATACGCAGTATTTT. This sequence encodes CATSRDSRLAGRPDTQYF.

In nucleotides, the CDR3 is TGTGCCAGCAGTTCCACCGGGATTAACTATGGCTACACCTTC. Its translation is CASSSTGINYGYTF. The chain uses TRBV27 and TRBJ1-2; D is ambiguous. The V end lost 4 bases, the J end lost 1 base, and 10 bases lay between the germline ends. Per germline, CDR1 MNHEY and CDR2 SMNVEV (reference sequence). The length of the CDR3 is 14 residues.

The CDR3 region is CASREGVNTEAFF. The CDR3 region has the DNA TGTGCCAGCAGGGAGGGTGTGAACACTGAAGCTTTCTTT. V usage is TRBV7-8 and J usage is TRBJ1-1; D call uncertain. The V end lost 6 bases, the J end lost 0 bases, and 8 bases lay between the germline ends. Germline V CDR1 and CDR2: SGHVS, FQNEAQ. This CDR3 is 13 amino acids long.

This sequence joins TRBV4-1 and TRBJ1-1, with D perhaps matching TRBD1 (6 bases). V was pared by 3 bases and J by 0 bases, with 8 bases between. This CDR3 has 14 residues. Germline values: CDR1 MGHRA, CDR2 YSYEKL. In DNA, the CDR3 is TGCGCCAGCAGCCACCAGGGGATGAACACTGAAGCTTTCTTT. Its translation is CASSHQGMNTEAFF.

For this clone: Compared with germline, one end of the junction differs, possibly owing to a read error. The V gene is TRBV2, the J gene TRBJ1-3; D is unclear. The CDR3 loop spans 15 amino acids. Germline CDR1 reads SNHLY; CDR2 reads FYNNEI. The CDR3 nucleotides are TGTGCCAGCAGCGAAGGGCAGGTACCGGGAAGCACCATATATTTT. Translation gives CASSEGQVPGSTIYF.

The chain links TRBV6-5 to TRBJ1-1, with D hard to call. The V end was cut by 5 bases, the J end by 4 bases, with 14 bases between. This CDR3 comprises 14 residues. Germline assignment: CDR1 MNHEY and CDR2 SVGAGI. In nucleotides, the CDR3 is TGTGCCAGCAGTGGACTCGGGGTGATCACTGAAGCTTTCTTT. It codes for CASSGLGVITEAFF.

This clone was found a few times. The chain recombines TRBV7-9 with TRBJ1-1; D not resolved. This CDR3 region has 13 residues. V lost 1 base, J lost 1 base, and 4 bases lay in between. Germline-derived CDR1 and CDR2 are SEHNR and FQNEAQ (reference sequence). In DNA form, the CDR3 reads TGTGCCAGCAGCTTAGACAGGAACACTGAAGCTTTCTTT. This codes for CASSLDRNTEAFF.

This chain links TRBV5-3 with TRBJ1-5; 10 positions agree with TRBD1. TRBV5-3 is an ORF, and what it does is uncertain. J gave up 6 bases and V 10 bases, and 19 bases lay outside the gene matches. The CDR3 contains 17 residues. The CDR3 sequence: CAPRPSDRGEESQPQHF. The CDR3 DNA follows: TGTGCCCCCCGGCCGTCGGACAGGGGGGAAGAGAGTCAGCCCCAGCATTTT.

A remark on this clone: The same CDR3 can be traced to other DNA sequences in this sample. This chain connects TRBV7-9 to TRBJ2-7; D is uncertain. V was cut by 4 bases and J by 2 bases, with 3 bases left in between. This CDR3 contains 11 residues. Per the germline V gene, CDR1 is SEHNR and CDR2 is FQNEAQ (reference sequence). The CDR3, as DNA: TGTGCCAGCAGCTCGGCCTACGAGCAGTACTTC. The encoded protein is CASSSAYEQYF.

The J gene is TRBJ1-5, the V gene TRBV29-1; tentatively, D is TRBD1 (5 bases). Germline V gene sequence: CDR1 SQVTM, CDR2 ANQGSEA. Trimming took 6 bases from V and 5 from J, leaving 11 bases between them. CDR3 size: 12 residues. The CDR3 sequence is CSVGQNYQPQHF. Written as DNA, the CDR3 is TGCAGCGTCGGACAAAACTATCAGCCCCAGCATTTT.

There are a few counts of this clone. The V gene is TRBV11-2, the J gene TRBJ1-1; a possible D gene is TRBD1 (5 bases). The CDR3 totals 14 residues. The V and J ends lost 5 bases and 1 base respectively, with 11 bases between them. Germline loops: CDR1 SGHAT, CDR2 FQNNGV. This chain's CDR3 is CASSIGDRNTEAFF. For the CDR3, the DNA is TGTGCCAGCAGCATAGGAGACAGGAACACTGAAGCTTTCTTT.

The chain recombines TRBV5-4 with TRBJ1-5, with D perhaps matching TRBD1 (6 bases). With 2 bases removed from V and 8 bases from J, the gap between germline ends came to 8 bases. The CDR3 consists of 12 residues. CDR1 and CDR2 (germline): SGHNT, YYREEE (reference sequence). The CDR3 reads CASSFQGKPQHF. The CDR3 DNA follows: TGTGCCAGCAGCTTCCAGGGGAAGCCCCAGCATTTT.

The genes are TRBV7-2 and TRBJ2-7; TRBD1 matches at 10 bases. CDR1 and CDR2 from the germline V gene are SGHTA and FQGNSA. J gave up 6 bases and V 7 bases, and 6 bases lay outside the gene matches. The CDR3 loop spans 13 amino acids. DNA for the CDR3: TGTGCCAGCAATAGGGACAGGGGAGGCGAGCAGTACTTC. As protein: CASNRDRGGEQYF. The full variable domain, its missing parts supplied by reference TRBV7-2 and TRBJ2-7, is GAGVSQSPSNKVTEKGKDVELRCDPISGHTALYWYRQSLGQGLEFLIYFQGNSAPDKSGLPSDRFSAERTGGSVSTLTIQRTQQEDSAVYLCASNRDRGGEQYFGPGTRLTVT.

The table lists this clone with a count of one. The rearrangement uses TRBV7-9 and TRBJ1-5, with D unclear. V was trimmed by 5 bases and J by 6 bases, leaving 8 bases between them. The CDR3 is 12 residues long. The germline CDR1 and CDR2 sequences are SEHNR and FQNEAQ (reference sequence). The chain's CDR3 is CASSKGGQPQHF. CDR3 sequence (DNA): TGTGCCAGCAGCAAAGGCGGTCAGCCCCAGCATTTT.

This rearrangement joins TRBV5-4 to TRBJ2-1; D gene uncertain. V lost 3 bases and J 5 bases, leaving 3 bases between the germline ends. The CDR3 contains 11 residues. In germline, CDR1 is SGHNT, CDR2 YYREEE (reference sequence). The CDR3 sequence is CASSSDNEQFF. Written as DNA, the CDR3 is TGTGCCAGCAGCTCGGACAATGAGCAGTTCTTC.

The chain has TRBV14 and TRBJ1-3; D is undetermined. The CDR3 runs to 15 residues. In germline, CDR1 is SGHDN, CDR2 FVKESK. V lost 1 base to trimming and J lost 0 bases, with 7 bases between them. For the CDR3, the DNA is TGTGCCAGCAGCCAAGTTGTGAGCTCTGGAAACACCATATATTTT. It translates to CASSQVVSSGNTIYF.

This chain uses TRBV28 with TRBJ1-1; no clear D gene. Germline CDR1 reads MDHEN; CDR2 reads SYDVKM. Trimming took off 7 bases at V and 8 bases at J, with 11 bases between the two ends. The CDR3 is 11 residues long. CDR3 sequence (DNA): TGTGCCAGCAACCTCGCCCGGGAAGCTTTCTTT. It yields the protein CASNLAREAFF. Variable domain in full (rest from reference TRBV28 and TRBJ1-1): DVKVTQSSRYLVKRTGEKVFLECVQDMDHENMFWYRQDPGLGLRLIYFSYDVKMKEKGDIPEGYSVSREKKERFSLILESASTNQTSMYLCASNLAREAFFGQGTRLTVV.

This clone was seen only a few times. The chain employs TRBV27 and TRBJ2-7; 10 bases fit TRBD1. The V gene end was trimmed by 7 bases and the J gene end by 3 bases; junction bases not matched to a gene: 6. Germline-derived CDR1 and CDR2 are MNHEY and SMNVEV (reference sequence). The CDR3 spans 14 residues. In DNA, the CDR3 is TGTGCCAGCACCCCGAGGACAGGGGGCTACGAGCAGTACTTC. Encoded protein: CASTPRTGGYEQYF.

The V call is TRBV5-4, the J call TRBJ2-6; no definite D call. This CDR3 spans 17 amino acids. Trimming shortened V by 3 bases and J by 0 bases, and 13 bases separated the two germline ends. Germline V CDR1 and CDR2: SGHNT, YYREEE (reference sequence). CDR3 in amino acids: CASSSRVDLSGANVLTF. CDR3 nucleotides: TGTGCCAGCAGCTCCCGGGTCGACCTCTCTGGGGCCAACGTCCTGACTTTC.